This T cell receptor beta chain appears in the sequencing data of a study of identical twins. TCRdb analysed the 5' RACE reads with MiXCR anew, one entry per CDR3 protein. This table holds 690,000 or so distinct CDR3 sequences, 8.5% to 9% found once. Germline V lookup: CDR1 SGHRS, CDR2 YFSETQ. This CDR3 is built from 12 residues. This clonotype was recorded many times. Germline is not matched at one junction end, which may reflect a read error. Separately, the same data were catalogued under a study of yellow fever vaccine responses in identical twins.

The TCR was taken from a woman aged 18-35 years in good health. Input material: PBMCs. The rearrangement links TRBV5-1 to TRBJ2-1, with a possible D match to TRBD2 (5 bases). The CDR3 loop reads CASSLEGDEQFF. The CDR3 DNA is TGTGCCAGCAGTTTAGAGGGCGATGAGCAGTTCTTC.